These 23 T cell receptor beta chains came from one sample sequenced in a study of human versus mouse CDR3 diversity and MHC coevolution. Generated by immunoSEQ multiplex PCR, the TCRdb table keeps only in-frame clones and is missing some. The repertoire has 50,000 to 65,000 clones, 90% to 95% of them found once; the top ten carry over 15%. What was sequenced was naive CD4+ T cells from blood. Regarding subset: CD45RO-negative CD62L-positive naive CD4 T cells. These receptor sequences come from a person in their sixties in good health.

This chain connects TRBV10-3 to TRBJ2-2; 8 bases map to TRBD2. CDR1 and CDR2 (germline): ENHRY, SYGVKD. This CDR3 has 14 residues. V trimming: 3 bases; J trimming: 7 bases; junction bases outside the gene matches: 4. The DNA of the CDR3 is TGTGCCATCAGTGATCGGAGCGGGAGCGGGGAGCTGTTTTTT. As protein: CAISDRSGSGELFF.

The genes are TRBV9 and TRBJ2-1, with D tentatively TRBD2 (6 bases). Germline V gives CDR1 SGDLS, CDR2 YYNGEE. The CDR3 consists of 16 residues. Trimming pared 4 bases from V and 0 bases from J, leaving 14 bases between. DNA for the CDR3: TGTGCCAGCAGCCGGGGGACTCTTAGCTCCTACAATGAGCAGTTCTTC. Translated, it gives CASSRGTLSSYNEQFF.

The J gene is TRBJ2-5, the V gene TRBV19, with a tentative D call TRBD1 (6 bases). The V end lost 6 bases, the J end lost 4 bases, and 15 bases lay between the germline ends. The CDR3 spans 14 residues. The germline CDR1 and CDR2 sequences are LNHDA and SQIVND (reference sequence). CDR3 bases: TGTGCCAGTAGAAGGACAGCGGTCGGAGAGACCCAGTACTTC. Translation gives CASRRTAVGETQYF.

CDR3 coding DNA: TGCGCCAGCAGCTCGGAGGGACAGGGGGCACCTGAAGCTTTCTTT. Translation gives CASSSEGQGAPEAFF. The rearrangement joins TRBV5-1 to TRBJ1-1; 12 bases are shared with TRBD1. The CDR3 runs to 15 residues. Germline CDR1 reads SGHRS; CDR2 reads YFSETQ. V shed 3 bases, J shed 6 bases, and the junction held 6 bases outside the gene matches.

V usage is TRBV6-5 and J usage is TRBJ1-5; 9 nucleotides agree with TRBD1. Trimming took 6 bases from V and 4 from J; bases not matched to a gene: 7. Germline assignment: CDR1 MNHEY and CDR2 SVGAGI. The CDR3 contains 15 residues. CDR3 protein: CASSIAGTGNQPQHF. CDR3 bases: TGTGCCAGCAGCATAGCCGGGACAGGGAATCAGCCCCAGCATTTT.

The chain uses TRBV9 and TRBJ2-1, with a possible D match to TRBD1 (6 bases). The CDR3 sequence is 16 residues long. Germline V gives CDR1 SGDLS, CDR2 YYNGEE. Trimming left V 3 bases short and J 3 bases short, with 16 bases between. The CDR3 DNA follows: TGTGCCAGCAGCGGACAGGTAAGCAAAGTCTACAATGAGCAGTTCTTC. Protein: CASSGQVSKVYNEQFF.

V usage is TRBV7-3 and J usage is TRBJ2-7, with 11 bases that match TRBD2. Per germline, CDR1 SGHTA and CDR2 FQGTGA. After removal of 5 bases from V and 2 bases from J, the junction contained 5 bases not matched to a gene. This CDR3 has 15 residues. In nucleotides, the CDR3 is TGTGCCAGCAGCCCAGGGACTAGCGGTACCTACGAGCAGTACTTC. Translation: CASSPGTSGTYEQYF. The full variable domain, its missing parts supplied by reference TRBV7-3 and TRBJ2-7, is GAGVSQTPSNKVTEKGKYVELRCDPISGHTALYWYRQSLGQGPEFLIYFQGTGAADDSGLPNDRFFAVRPEGSVSTLKIQRTERGDSAVYLCASSPGTSGTYEQYFGPGTRLTVT.

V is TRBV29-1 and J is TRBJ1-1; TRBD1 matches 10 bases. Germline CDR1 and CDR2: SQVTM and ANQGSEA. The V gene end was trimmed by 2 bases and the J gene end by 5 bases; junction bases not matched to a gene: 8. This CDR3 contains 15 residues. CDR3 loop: CSVEIGQGVGTEAFF. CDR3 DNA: TGCAGCGTTGAAATTGGACAGGGGGTGGGGACTGAAGCTTTCTTT.

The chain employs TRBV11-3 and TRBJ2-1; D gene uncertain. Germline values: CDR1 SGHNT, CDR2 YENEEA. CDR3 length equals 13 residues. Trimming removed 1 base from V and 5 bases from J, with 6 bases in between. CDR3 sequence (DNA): TGTGCCAGCAGCTTAGGTAGAAACAATGAGCAGTTCTTC. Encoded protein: CASSLGRNNEQFF.

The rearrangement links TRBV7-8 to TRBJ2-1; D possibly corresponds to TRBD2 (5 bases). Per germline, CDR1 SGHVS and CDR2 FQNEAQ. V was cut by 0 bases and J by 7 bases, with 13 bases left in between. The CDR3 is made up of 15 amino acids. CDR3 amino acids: CASSLASARWNEQFF. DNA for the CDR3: TGTGCCAGCAGCTTAGCTAGCGCCCGATGGAATGAGCAGTTCTTC.

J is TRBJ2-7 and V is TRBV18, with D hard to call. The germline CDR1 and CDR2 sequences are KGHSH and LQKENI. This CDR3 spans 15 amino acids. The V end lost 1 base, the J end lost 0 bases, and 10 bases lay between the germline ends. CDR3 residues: CASSPRRGSSYEQYF. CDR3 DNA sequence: TGTGCCAGCTCACCACGGCGCGGCAGCTCCTACGAGCAGTACTTC.

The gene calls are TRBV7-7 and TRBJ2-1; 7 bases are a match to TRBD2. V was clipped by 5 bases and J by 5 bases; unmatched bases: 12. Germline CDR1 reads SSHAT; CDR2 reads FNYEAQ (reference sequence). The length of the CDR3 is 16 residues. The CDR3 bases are TGTGCCAGCAGCCTCGGGGAGCGGGACTGGAACAATGAGCAGTTCTTC. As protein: CASSLGERDWNNEQFF.

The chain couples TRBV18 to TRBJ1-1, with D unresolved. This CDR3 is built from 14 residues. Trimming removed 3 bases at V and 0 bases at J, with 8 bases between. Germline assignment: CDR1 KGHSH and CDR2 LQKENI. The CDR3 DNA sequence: TGTGCCAGCTCACCTTTGAGGATGAACACTGAAGCTTTCTTT. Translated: CASSPLRMNTEAFF.

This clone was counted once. CDR3 in DNA: TGTGCCAGCAGTGAACTTGTGACAGGGGGCAATCAGCCCCAGCATTTT. It specifies CASSELVTGGNQPQHF. V and J are TRBV2 and TRBJ1-5, with 8 bases identical to TRBD1. CDR3 length equals 16 residues. J lost 2 bases, V lost 2 bases, and 5 bases had no gene match. The V gene's germline CDR1 is SNHLY and CDR2 FYNNEI.

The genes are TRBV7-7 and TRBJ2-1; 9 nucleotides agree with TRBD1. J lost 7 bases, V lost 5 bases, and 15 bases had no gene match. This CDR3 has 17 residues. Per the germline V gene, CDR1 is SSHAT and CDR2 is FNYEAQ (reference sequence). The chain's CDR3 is CASSPRKPGQGPNEQFF. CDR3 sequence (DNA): TGTGCCAGCAGCCCCAGAAAACCGGGACAGGGACCTAATGAGCAGTTCTTC.

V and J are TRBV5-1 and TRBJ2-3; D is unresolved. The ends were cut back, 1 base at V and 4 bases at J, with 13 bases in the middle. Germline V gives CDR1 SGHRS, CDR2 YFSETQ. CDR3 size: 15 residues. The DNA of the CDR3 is TGCGCCAGCAGCTTGATATTGGCAGGTTCAGATACGCAGTATTTT. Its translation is CASSLILAGSDTQYF.

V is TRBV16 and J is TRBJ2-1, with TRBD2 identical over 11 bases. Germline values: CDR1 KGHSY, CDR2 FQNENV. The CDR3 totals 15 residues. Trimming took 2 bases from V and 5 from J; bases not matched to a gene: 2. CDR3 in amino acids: CASSQLAGGDNEQFF. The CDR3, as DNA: TGTGCCAGCAGCCAACTAGCGGGAGGAGACAATGAGCAGTTCTTC. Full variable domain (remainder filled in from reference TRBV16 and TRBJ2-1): GEEVAQTPKHLVRGEGQKAKLYCAPIKGHSYVFWYQQVLKNEFKFLISFQNENVFDETGMPKERFSAKCLPNSPCSLEIQATKLEDSAVYFCASSQLAGGDNEQFFGPGTRLTVL.

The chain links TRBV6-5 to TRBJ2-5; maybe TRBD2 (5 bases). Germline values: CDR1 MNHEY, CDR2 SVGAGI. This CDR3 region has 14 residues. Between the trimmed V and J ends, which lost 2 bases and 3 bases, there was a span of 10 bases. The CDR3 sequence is CASSYAGHEETQYF. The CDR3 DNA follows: TGTGCCAGCAGTTACGCGGGTCACGAAGAGACCCAGTACTTC.

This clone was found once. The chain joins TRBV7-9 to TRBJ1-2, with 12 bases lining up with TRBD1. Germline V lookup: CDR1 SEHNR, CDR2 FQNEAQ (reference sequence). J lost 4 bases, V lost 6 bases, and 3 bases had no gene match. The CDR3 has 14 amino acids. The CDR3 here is CASSVGQGAYGYTF. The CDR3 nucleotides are TGTGCCAGCAGTGTGGGACAGGGGGCCTATGGCTACACCTTC. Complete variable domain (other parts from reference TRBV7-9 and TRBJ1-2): DTGVSQNPRHKITKRGQNVTFRCDPISEHNRLYWYRQTLGQGPEFLTYFQNEAQLEKSRLLSDRFSAERPKGSFSTLEIQRTEQGDSAMYLCASSVGQGAYGYTFGSGTRLTVV.

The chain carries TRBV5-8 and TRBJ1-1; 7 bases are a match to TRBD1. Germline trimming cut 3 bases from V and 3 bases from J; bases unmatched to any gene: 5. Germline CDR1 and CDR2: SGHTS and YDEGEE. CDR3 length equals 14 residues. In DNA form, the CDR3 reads TGTGCCAGCAGCTCCCAGGGGGGTTACACTGAAGCTTTCTTT. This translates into CASSSQGGYTEAFF.

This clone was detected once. CDR3 residues: CASSREVSYEQYF. The CDR3 nucleotides read TGTGCCAGCAGCCGGGAGGTAAGCTACGAGCAGTACTTC. The rearrangement joins TRBV2 to TRBJ2-7; 7 nucleotides align to TRBD2. V trimming: 6 bases; J trimming: 3 bases; junction bases outside the gene matches: 5. Germline-derived CDR1 and CDR2 are SNHLY and FYNNEI. This CDR3 contains 13 residues. Using reference TRBV2 and TRBJ2-7 for the parts outside the CDR3, the full variable domain is EPEVTQTPSHQVTQMGQEVILRCVPISNHLYFYWYRQILGQKVEFLVSFYNNEISEKSEIFDDQFSVERPDGSNFTLKIRSTKLEDSAMYFCASSREVSYEQYFGPGTRLTVT.

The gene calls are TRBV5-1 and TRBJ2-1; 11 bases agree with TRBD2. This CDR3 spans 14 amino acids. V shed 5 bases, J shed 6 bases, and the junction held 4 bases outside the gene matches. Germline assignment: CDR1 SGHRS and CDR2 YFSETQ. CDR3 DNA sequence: TGCGCCAGCAGGACTAGCGGGATTGGCAATGAGCAGTTCTTC. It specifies CASRTSGIGNEQFF. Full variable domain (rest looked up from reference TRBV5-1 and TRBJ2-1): KAGVTQTPRYLIKTRGQQVTLSCSPISGHRSVSWYQQTPGQGLQFLFEYFSETQRNKGNFPGRFSGRQFSNSRSEMNVSTLELGDSALYLCASRTSGIGNEQFFGPGTRLTVL.

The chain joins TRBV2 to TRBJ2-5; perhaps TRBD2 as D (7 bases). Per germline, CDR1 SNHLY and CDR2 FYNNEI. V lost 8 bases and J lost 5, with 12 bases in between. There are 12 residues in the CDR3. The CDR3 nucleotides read TGTGCCAGCGGAAAGGGGGGGGAGACCCAGTACTTC. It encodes CASGKGGETQYF.